This T cell receptor (beta chain) was identified in a study of T cell changes during pregnancy in multiple sclerosis. This table comes from immunoSEQ multiplex PCR, and its TCRdb copy is limited to in-frame clones, with some not included. Seen here are around 17,000 clones, around 95% observed once, and the top ten hold roughly 0.83%. Trimming shortened V by 0 bases and J by 4 bases, and 10 bases separated the two germline ends. The CDR3 runs to 14 residues. Germline V gene sequence: CDR1 GTSNPN, CDR2 SVGIG (reference sequence). This clone was detected once. Sequenced here: peripheral blood, sampled in the third trimester of pregnancy. The receptor comes from a female donor with multiple sclerosis, enrolled in a pregnancy study. V gene TRBV30 combines with J gene TRBJ1-5, with a weak D call TRBD1 (5 bases). CDR3 loop: CAWSVRGLNQPQHF. CDR3 DNA sequence: TGTGCCTGGAGTGTAAGGGGATTGAATCAGCCCCAGCATTTT.